These T cell receptor beta chains were read from a single sample in a study of identical twins. TCRdb redid the calling of the 5' RACE reads with MiXCR, one entry per CDR3 protein. The sample lists about 200,000 distinct CDR3 sequences, 6.5% to 8% seen once, with 14% to 15% in the top ten. The sample was also linked to a second study, of T cells expressing NK-cell markers.

Sequencing used CD8+ T cells sorted from blood. Receptors were obtained from a woman between 18 and 29 years old in good health. Each CDR3 is given with its conserved first and last residue. D genes are given only for firm matches. Size is omitted from some rows. Given values are once, few, many or a class for expanded clones.

many TRBD1 TRBJ1-5 TRBV12-3/TRBV12-4 CASGYTGGSQPQHF TGTGCCAGCGGGTACACAGGGGGCTCTCAGCCCCAGCATTTT
many . TRBJ2-5 TRBV5-1 CASSYLGPGETQYF TGCGCCAGCAGTTACCTCGGGCCCGGGGAGACCCAGTACTTC
. TRBD2 TRBJ2-1 TRBV6-2/TRBV6-3 CASSPSLAGDYNEQFF TGTGCCAGCAGCCCGTCCCTAGCGGGAGACTACAATGAGCAGTTCTTC
. . TRBJ1-4 TRBV11-2 CASSLNNGPSYNEKLFF TGTGCCAGCAGCTTAAACAACGGGCCCTCTTATAATGAAAAACTGTTTTTT
many TRBD2 TRBJ2-1 TRBV6-4 CASSDSGGGYNEQFF TGTGCCAGCAGTGACTCGGGGGGGGGCTACAATGAGCAGTTCTTC
many . TRBJ1-1 TRBV7-9 CASSEWGERTEAFF TGTGCCAGCAGCGAATGGGGGGAGCGGACTGAAGCTTTCTTT
. . TRBJ2-7 TRBV2 CASRGTGSYEQYF TGTGCCAGCAGGGGGACGGGCTCCTACGAGCAGTACTTC
. . TRBJ2-7 TRBV6-5 CATTSPSYEQYF TGTGCCACTACTTCCCCCTCCTACGAGCAGTACTTC
many . TRBJ1-2 TRBV29-1 CSVIVSGGYTF TGCAGCGTTATAGTATCGGGGGGCTACACCTTC
many . TRBJ2-3 TRBV3-1 CASSQRPRENTDTQYF TGTGCCAGCAGCCAGCGACCCCGGGAAAACACAGATACGCAGTATTTT
few . TRBJ2-3 TRBV6-5 CASSYSTSSPDTQYF TGTGCCAGCAGTTACTCGACGTCCTCCCCAGATACGCAGTATTTT
many . TRBJ2-5 TRBV13 CASSLEETQYF TGTGCCAGCAGCTTGGAAGAGACCCAGTACTTC
few . TRBJ1-1 TRBV12-3/TRBV12-4 CASEPGGEGTEAFF TGTGCCAGCGAACCAGGTGGAGAGGGCACTGAAGCTTTCTTT
few TRBD2 TRBJ2-7 TRBV12-3/TRBV12-4 CASGRLASYEQYF TGTGCCAGCGGGAGACTAGCCTCCTACGAGCAGTACTTC
. . TRBJ1-1 TRBV12-5 CASAWTDKNTEAFF TGTGCTAGTGCCTGGACAGATAAGAACACTGAAGCTTTCTTT
. . TRBJ2-1 TRBV6-1 CASSEWNEQFF TGTGCCAGCAGTGAATGGAATGAGCAGTTCTTC
few . TRBJ1-1 TRBV10-1 CASSEWENTEAFF TGCGCCAGCAGTGAATGGGAGAACACTGAAGCTTTCTTT
once TRBD2 TRBJ2-5 TRBV12-3/TRBV12-4 CASRTSGRAAQETQYF TGTGCCAGTCGGACTAGCGGGAGGGCTGCCCAAGAGACCCAGTACTTC
. TRBD2 TRBJ2-2 TRBV9 CASSVGGPSGELFF TGTGCCAGCAGCGTGGGAGGGCCTTCCGGGGAGCTGTTTTTT
many . TRBJ2-1 TRBV7-9 CASSLVGRDEQFF TGTGCCAGCAGCTTAGTAGGACGAGATGAGCAGTTCTTC
many . TRBJ2-6 TRBV6-1 CATERTASGANVLTF TGTGCCACCGAGAGGACAGCCTCTGGGGCCAACGTCCTGACTTTC
many . TRBJ2-7 TRBV5-1 CASSLGTLFEQYF TGCGCCAGCAGCTTAGGGACTCTTTTCGAGCAGTACTTC
. . TRBJ2-1 TRBV9 CASSEARGVAYNEQFF TGTGCCAGCAGCGAAGCAAGGGGTGTCGCCTACAATGAGCAGTTCTTC
. . TRBJ2-2 TRBV9 CASSGGEATGELFF TGTGCCAGCAGCGGGGGCGAGGCCACCGGGGAGCTGTTTTTT
few . TRBJ2-2 TRBV7-8 CASSLAGWAGVTGELFF TGTGCCAGCAGCTTAGCTGGTTGGGCAGGGGTAACCGGGGAGCTGTTTTTT
many TRBD2 TRBJ2-1 TRBV7-8 CASSTSGGSYNEQFF TGTGCCAGCAGCACTAGCGGGGGCTCCTACAATGAGCAGTTCTTC
. . TRBJ2-3 TRBV6-2/TRBV6-3 CASSSTGKGTDTQYF TGTGCCAGCAGTAGTACAGGGAAGGGCACAGATACGCAGTATTTT
few TRBD2 TRBJ2-5 TRBV6-2/TRBV6-3 CASSTPSGQETQYF TGTGCCAGCAGTACACCTAGCGGGCAAGAGACCCAGTACTTC
. . TRBJ1-5 TRBV15 CATSSHLDGETNQPQHF TGTGCCACCAGCAGCCACCTCGACGGAGAAACTAATCAGCCCCAGCATTTT
many . TRBJ1-2 TRBV11-3 CASSYGSYGYTF TGTGCCAGCAGCTACGGGAGCTATGGCTACACCTTC
many TRBD2 TRBJ2-3 TRBV10-3 CAIRRLARDTQYF TGTGCCATCAGAAGACTAGCGAGAGATACGCAGTATTTT
. . TRBJ2-2 TRBV10-3 CAISEPTGELFF TGTGCCATCAGTGAGCCCACCGGGGAGCTGTTTTTT
many . TRBJ1-1 TRBV29-1 CSVARPDTEAFF TGCAGCGTTGCCAGACCGGACACTGAAGCTTTCTTT
many . TRBJ2-3 TRBV29-1 CSVIGHGTDTQYF TGCAGCGTTATTGGACACGGCACAGATACGCAGTATTTT
many . TRBJ2-1 TRBV9 CASSGGVGGGNEQFF TGTGCCAGCAGCGGGGGGGTTGGAGGGGGCAATGAGCAGTTCTTC
few TRBD1 TRBJ2-7 TRBV20-1 CSAGGGQGIFDEQYF TGCAGTGCTGGGGGGGGACAGGGGATTTTCGACGAGCAGTACTTC
. . TRBJ1-2 TRBV7-9 CASSSGPDYGYTF TGTGCCAGCAGCTCGGGACCGGACTATGGCTACACCTTC
. TRBD1 TRBJ2-5 TRBV27 CASSLHPRDRVSNQETQYF TGTGCCAGCAGTTTACATCCGAGAGACAGGGTGTCCAACCAAGAGACCCAGTACTTC
. . TRBJ2-5 TRBV2 CASRYETQETQYF TGTGCCAGCCGCTACGAGACTCAAGAGACCCAGTACTTC
. TRBD2 TRBJ2-3 TRBV4-3 CASSQGLASGGPLDTQYF TGCGCCAGCAGCCAAGGGTTGGCTAGCGGGGGCCCCCTGGATACGCAGTATTTT
few . TRBJ2-1 TRBV12-3/TRBV12-4 CASTINAGTNNEQFF TGTGCCAGCACCATTAATGCGGGGACGAACAATGAGCAGTTCTTC
many TRBD1 TRBJ1-2 TRBV5-5 CASRRQGGHGYTF TGTGCCAGCAGGCGCCAGGGGGGACATGGCTACACCTTC
. . TRBJ2-1 TRBV12-3/TRBV12-4 CASRSPVATLDEQFF TGTGCCAGCAGGTCCCCCGTGGCCACCTTGGATGAGCAGTTCTTC
few . TRBJ1-4 TRBV25-1 CASSEEGVTVHEKLFF TGTGCCAGCAGTGAAGAGGGGGTGACCGTTCATGAAAAACTGTTTTTT